This TCR beta chain was sequenced in a study of T cell changes during pregnancy in multiple sclerosis (dated by TCRdb to the late 2010s). Turning to the overall study: Changes in the T cell repertoire over the course of pregnancy were examined in this study in women with multiple sclerosis.

The library was built by means of the immunoSEQ multiplex PCR assay. What TCRdb holds here is the immuneACCESS table cut down to in-frame rearrangements. Part of the clones is not present; checked against another copy, under half of the missing clones reflect an unresolved V gene, and the others are unexplained. Counted in this sample were around 75,000 clones; around 94% of them appeared once. Less than 0.15% of the sample lies in the top ten. On this clone: What antigen it recognizes has not been identified. Qualities for individual bases were not recorded, and no much larger clone is one base off.

The CDR3 sequence holds 16 residues, the cysteine and phenylalanine included. The entry retains the CDR3 DNA only, 48 bases that are in frame from base 1. Trimmed from V: 5 bases; trimmed from J: 3 bases; junction bases lacking a gene match: 7. From a lookup of the germline V gene (reference sequence), CDR1 and CDR2 are MNHNY and SVGAGI. The V gene is TRBV6-6 and the J gene is TRBJ2-7; 13 central bases correspond to TRBD2. This TCR was sampled from a female donor with multiple sclerosis, enrolled in a pregnancy study. The input for sequencing was CD4+ T cells from peripheral blood mononuclear cells, taken after pregnancy. The CDR3 has the sequence CASSRLAGGSGYEQYF. The nucleotide sequence reads TGTGCCAGCAGTAGACTAGCGGGAGGTTCGGGCTACGAGCAGTACTTC.